The clone carrying this TCR beta chain was seen at least ten times. The target antigen is unknown. This record comes from a study of T-cell memory formation after mild COVID-19. Notes on the study in general: The CD4+ clones that contracted clustered mainly within CM and EM, and the CD8+ clones concentrated in EMRA.

5'RACE primed at constant segments yielded TCR alpha and TCR beta cDNA libraries bearing sample barcodes and UMIs. Using its own MiXCR run on the 5' RACE reads, TCRdb lists one record per CDR3 protein. The table records about 320,000 distinct CDR3 sequences, approximately 14% of them present only once. The J segment lost 2 bases and the V segment lost 5 bases, leaving 4 bases of the junction unmatched. Germline V gives CDR1 SGHTA, CDR2 FQGNSA. The CDR3 is 15 amino acids. The chain joins TRBV7-2 to TRBJ2-1; 9 bases align to TRBD1. Sequencing was done on a sample of PBMCs or a T cell subset sorted from them (not recorded which). The clonotype originates from a man younger than 35 who had mild COVID-19 (a few samples of this study predate the infection). Cell type and time point are not known. CDR3 region: CASSNDRGTYNEQFF. The CDR3 region has the DNA TGTGCCAGCAGCAACGACAGGGGGACCTACAATGAGCAGTTCTTC.